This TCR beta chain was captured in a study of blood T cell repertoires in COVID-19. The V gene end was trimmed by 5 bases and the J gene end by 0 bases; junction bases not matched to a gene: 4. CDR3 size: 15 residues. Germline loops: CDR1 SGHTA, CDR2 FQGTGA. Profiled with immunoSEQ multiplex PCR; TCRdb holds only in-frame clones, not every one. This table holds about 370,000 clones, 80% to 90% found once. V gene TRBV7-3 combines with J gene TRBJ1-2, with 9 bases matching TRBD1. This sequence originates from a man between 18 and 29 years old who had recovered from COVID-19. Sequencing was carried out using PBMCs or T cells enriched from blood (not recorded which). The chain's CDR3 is CASSKGQGSNYGYTF. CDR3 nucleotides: TGTGCCAGCAGCAAGGGACAGGGATCTAACTATGGCTACACCTTC.